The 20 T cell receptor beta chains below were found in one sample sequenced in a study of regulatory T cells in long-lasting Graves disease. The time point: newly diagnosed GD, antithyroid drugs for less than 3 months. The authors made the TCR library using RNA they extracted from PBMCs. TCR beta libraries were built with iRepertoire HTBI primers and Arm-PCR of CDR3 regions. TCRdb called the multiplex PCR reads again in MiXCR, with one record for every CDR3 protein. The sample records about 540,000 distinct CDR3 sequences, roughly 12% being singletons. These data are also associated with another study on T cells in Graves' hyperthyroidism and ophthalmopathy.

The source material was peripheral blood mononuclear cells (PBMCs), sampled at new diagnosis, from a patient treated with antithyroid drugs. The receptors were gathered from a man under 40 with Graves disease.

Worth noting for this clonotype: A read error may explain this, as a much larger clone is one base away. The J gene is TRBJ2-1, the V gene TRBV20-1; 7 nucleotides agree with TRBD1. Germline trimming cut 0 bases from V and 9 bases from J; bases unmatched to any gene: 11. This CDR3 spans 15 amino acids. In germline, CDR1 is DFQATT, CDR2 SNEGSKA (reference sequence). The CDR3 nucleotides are TGCAGTGCTAGAGATTTCCCCCTCAGGGACAGTGAGCAGTTCTTC. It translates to CSARDFPLRDSEQFF.

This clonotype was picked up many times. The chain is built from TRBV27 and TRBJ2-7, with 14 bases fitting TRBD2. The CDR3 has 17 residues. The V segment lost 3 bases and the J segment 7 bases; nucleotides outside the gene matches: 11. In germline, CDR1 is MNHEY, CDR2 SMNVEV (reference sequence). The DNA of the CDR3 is TGTGCCAGCAGTTTGGAGAGACTAGCGGGAGGGCCGAAAGAGCAGTACTTC. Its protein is CASSLERLAGGPKEQYF.

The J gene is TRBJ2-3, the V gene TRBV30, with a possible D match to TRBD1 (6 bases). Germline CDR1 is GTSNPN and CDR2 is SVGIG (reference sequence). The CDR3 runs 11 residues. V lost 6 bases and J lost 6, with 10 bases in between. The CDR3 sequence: CACGRGDTQYF. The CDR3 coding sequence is TGTGCCTGTGGCAGGGGCGATACGCAGTATTTT.

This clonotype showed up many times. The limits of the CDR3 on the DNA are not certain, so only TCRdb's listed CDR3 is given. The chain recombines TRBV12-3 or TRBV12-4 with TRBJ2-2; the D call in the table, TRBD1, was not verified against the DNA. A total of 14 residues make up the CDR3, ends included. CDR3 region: CASSLLLSTGELFF.

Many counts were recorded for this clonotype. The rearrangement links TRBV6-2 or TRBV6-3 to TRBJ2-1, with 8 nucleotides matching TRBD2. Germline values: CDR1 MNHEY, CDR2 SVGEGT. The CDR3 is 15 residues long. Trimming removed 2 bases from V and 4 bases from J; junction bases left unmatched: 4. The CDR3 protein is CASSYGLAGYNEQFF. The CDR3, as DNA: TGTGCCAGCAGTTACGGTCTAGCGGGTTACAATGAGCAGTTCTTC.

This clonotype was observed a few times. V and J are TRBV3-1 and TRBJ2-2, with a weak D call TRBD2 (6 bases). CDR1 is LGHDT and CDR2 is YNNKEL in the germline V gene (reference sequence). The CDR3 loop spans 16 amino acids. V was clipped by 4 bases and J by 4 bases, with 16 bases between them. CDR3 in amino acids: CASSPSGSIVTGELFF. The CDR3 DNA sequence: TGTGCCAGCAGCCCCTCCGGGAGTATCGTCACCGGGGAGCTGTTTTTT. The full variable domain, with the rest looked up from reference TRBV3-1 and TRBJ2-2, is DTAVSQTPKYLVTQMGNDKSIKCEQNLGHDTMYWYKQDSKKFLKIMFSYNNKELIINETVPNRFSPKSPDKAHLNLHINSLELGDSAVYFCASSPSGSIVTGELFFGEGSRLTVL.

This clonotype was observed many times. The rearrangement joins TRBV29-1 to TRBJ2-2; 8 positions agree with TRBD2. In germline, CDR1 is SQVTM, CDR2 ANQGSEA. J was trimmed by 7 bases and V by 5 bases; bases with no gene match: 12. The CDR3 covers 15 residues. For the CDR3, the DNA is TGCAGCGTTTCTCCGGGACTAGGGGACCACGGGGAGCTGTTTTTT. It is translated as CSVSPGLGDHGELFF.

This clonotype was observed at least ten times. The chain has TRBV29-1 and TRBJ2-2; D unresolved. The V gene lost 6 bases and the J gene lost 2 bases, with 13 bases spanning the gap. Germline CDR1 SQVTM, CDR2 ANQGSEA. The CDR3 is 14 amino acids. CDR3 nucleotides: TGCAGCGTGGAGCATAGAAAAAACACCGGGGAGCTGTTTTTT. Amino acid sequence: CSVEHRKNTGELFF.

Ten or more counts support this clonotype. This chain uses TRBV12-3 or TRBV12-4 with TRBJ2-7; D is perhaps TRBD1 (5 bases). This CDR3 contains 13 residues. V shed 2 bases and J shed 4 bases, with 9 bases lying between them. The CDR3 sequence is CASSLIGHYEQYF. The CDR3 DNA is TGTGCCAGCAGTTTAATCGGACATTACGAGCAGTACTTC.

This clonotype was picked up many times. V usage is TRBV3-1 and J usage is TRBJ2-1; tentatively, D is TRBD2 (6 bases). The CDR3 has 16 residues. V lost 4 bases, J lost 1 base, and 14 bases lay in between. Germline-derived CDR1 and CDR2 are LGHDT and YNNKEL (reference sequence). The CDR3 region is CASSRGLLMSYNEQFF. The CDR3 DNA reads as TGTGCCAGCAGCCGGGGACTCCTAATGTCCTACAATGAGCAGTTCTTC.

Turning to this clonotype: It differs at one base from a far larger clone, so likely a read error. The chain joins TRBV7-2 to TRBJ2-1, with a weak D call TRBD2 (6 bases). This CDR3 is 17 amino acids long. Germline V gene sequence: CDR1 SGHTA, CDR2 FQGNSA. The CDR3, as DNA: TGTGCCGGCAGCCGACATAGCGGAGCAGCCTCCTACAATGAGCAGTTCTTC. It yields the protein CAGSRHSGAASYNEQFF.

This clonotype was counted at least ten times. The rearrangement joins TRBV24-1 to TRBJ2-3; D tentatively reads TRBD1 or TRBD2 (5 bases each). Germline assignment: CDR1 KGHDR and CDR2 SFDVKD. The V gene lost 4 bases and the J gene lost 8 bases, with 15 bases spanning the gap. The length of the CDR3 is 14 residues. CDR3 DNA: TGTGCCACCAGTGAAGAGAACTTTGGGGGTACGCAGTATTTT. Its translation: CATSEENFGGTQYF.

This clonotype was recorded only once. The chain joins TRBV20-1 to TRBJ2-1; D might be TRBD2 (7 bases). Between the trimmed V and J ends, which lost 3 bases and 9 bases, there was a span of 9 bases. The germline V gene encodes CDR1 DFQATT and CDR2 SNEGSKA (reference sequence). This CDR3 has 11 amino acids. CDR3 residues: CSASRGGEQFF. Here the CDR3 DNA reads TGCAGTGCTAGTAGGGGGGGTGAGCAGTTCTTC.

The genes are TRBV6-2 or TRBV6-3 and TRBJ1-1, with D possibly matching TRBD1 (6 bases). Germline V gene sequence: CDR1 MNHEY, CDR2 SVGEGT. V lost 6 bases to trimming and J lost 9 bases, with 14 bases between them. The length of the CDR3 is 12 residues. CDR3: CASRDSTRKAFF. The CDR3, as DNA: TGTGCCAGCAGGGACAGCACAAGGAAAGCTTTCTTT.

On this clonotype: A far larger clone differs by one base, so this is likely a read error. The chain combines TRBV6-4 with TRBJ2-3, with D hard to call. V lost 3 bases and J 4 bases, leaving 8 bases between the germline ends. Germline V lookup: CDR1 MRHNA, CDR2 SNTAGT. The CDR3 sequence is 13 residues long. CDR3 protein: CASSEEFSDTQYF. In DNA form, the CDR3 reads TGTGCCAGCAGTGAGGAGTTCTCAGATACGCAGTATTTT.

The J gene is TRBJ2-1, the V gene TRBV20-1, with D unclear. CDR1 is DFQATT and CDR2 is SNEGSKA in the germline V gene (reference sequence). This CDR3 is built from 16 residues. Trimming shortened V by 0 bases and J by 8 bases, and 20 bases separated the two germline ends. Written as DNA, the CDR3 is TGCAGTGCTAGAGACGTCTCCCCAAGCCCATCAGATGAGCAGTTCTTC. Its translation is CSARDVSPSPSDEQFF.

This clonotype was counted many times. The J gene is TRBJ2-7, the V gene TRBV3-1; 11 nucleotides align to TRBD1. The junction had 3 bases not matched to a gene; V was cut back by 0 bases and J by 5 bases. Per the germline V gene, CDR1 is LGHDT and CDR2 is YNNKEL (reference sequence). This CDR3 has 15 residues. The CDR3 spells CASSQEGGQGDEQYF. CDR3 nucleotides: TGTGCCAGCAGCCAAGAGGGGGGACAGGGGGACGAGCAGTACTTC.

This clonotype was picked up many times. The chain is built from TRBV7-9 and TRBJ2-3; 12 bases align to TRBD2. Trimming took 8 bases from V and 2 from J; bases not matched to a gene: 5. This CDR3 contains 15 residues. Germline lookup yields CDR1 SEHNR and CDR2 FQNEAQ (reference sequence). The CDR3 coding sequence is TGTGCCAGCCGGACTAGCGGGACATACACAGATACGCAGTATTTT. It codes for CASRTSGTYTDTQYF.

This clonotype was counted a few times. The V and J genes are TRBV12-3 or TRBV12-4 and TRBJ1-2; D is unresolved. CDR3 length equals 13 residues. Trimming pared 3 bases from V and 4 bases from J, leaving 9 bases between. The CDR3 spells CASSFRPGYGYTF. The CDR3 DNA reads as TGTGCCAGCAGTTTTAGGCCCGGCTATGGCTACACCTTC.

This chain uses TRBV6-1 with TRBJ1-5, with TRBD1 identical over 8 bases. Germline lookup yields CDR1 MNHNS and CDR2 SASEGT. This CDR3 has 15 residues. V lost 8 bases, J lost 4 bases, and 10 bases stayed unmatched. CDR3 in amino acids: CASDPGQGRNQPQHF. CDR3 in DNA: TGTGCCAGCGACCCCGGACAGGGAAGGAATCAGCCCCAGCATTTT.